One T cell receptor beta chain is described in this entry. Participants were aged roughly 18 to 95 years, lived in 20 to 25 US areas, and enrolled virtually. Clinical histories supplied by participants themselves formed the basis of cohort assignment. This CDR3 is 18 amino acids long. CDR1 and CDR2 from the germline V gene are SGHRS and YFSETQ. V shed 0 bases, J shed 0 bases, and the junction held 5 bases outside the gene matches. This sample is part of a study of blood T cell repertoires in COVID-19. On the study more broadly: PBMCs, B-cell-depleted T cells, or T cells provided the cDNA or gDNA that made up the material.

The authors' processing: Counts of nucleated cells, estimated from reference gene primer amplification, were obtained. Assay: immunoSEQ multiplex PCR; the TCRdb copy retains only in-frame clones and omits some. V and J calls and clone size are as listed in that table; D and trimming were resolved from the DNA. The data hold under 450,000 clones, with more than 85% observed a single time. V and J are TRBV5-1 and TRBJ2-4, with TRBD2 matching over 11 bases. This receptor was taken from a woman in her twenties or thirties who had recovered from COVID-19. Sequencing was done on a sample of PBMCs or T cells enriched from blood (not recorded which). CDR3 sequence (DNA): TGCGCCAGCAGCTTGGGACTAGCGGGAATACTAGCCAAAAACATTCAGTACTTC. Translation gives CASSLGLAGILAKNIQYF.